This section outlines one T cell receptor (beta chain) sequence together with its context. Its antigen remains unknown. Specified treatment: roughly 18 received Ad26.COV2.S at low or high dose, single or two shots; several received placebo; per-sample allocation not given. Sampling happened 63 days after the first vaccine or placebo injection. Ad26 vector vaccine expressed Wuhan-strain SARS-CoV-2 spike. The data were taken from a study of Ad26.COV2.S vaccination and SARS-CoV-2 variants. Study context: Participants got Ad26.COV2.S intramuscularly, once or twice 56 days apart.

CDR1 is SNHLY, CDR2 FYNNEI, per germline. V lost 6 bases and J lost 4, with 7 bases in between. The CDR3 contains 12 residues. Study outcomes and limitations: The study found higher spike-specific TCR breadth in vaccine than placebo recipients.

Sequencing was performed with immunoSEQ multiplex PCR; in TCRdb, only in-frame clones are kept and a portion is missing. Of fewer than 400,000 clones listed, around 91% are singletons. Here the sequenced sample was peripheral blood, taken in a trial of Ad26.COV2.S vaccine versus placebo. The J gene is TRBJ2-1, the V gene TRBV2; D gene unclear. The sequence was collected from a person between 18 and 59 years old who received the Ad26.COV2.S COVID-19 vaccine or a placebo. The chain's CDR3 is CASSDNYNEQFF. In DNA form, the CDR3 reads TGTGCCAGCAGCGATAATTACAATGAGCAGTTCTTC. Drawing the rest from reference TRBV2 and TRBJ2-1, the complete variable domain is EPEVTQTPSHQVTQMGQEVILRCVPISNHLYFYWYRQILGQKVEFLVSFYNNEISEKSEIFDDQFSVERPDGSNFTLKIRSTKLEDSAMYFCASSDNYNEQFFGPGTRLTVL.